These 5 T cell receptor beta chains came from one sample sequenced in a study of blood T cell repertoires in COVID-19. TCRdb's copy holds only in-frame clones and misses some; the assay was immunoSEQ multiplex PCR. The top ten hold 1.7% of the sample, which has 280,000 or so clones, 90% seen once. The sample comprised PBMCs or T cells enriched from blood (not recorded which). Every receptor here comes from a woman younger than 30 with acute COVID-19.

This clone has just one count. The CDR3 region is CASGLDGTLRRLFF. CDR3 bases: TGTGCTAGTGGTTTGGACGGAACACTTAGGAGACTGTTTTTT. V usage is TRBV12-5 and J usage is TRBJ1-4, with D unclear. The CDR3 length is 14 residues. Germline CDR1 and CDR2: LGHNT and FRNRAP. V gave up 1 base and J gave up 13 bases, with 16 bases separating them.

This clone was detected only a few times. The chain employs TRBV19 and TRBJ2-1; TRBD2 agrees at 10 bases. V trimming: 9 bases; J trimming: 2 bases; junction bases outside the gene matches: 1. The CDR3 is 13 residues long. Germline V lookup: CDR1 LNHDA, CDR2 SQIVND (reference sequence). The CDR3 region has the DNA TGTGCCAGCAGCGGGAGGGCCTACAATGAGCAGTTCTTC. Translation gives CASSGRAYNEQFF. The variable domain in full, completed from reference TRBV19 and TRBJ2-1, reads DGGITQSPKYLFRKEGQNVTLSCEQNLNHDAMYWYRQDPGQGLRLIYYSQIVNDFQKGDIAEGYSVSREKKESFPLTVTSAQKNPTAFYLCASSGRAYNEQFFGPGTRLTVL.

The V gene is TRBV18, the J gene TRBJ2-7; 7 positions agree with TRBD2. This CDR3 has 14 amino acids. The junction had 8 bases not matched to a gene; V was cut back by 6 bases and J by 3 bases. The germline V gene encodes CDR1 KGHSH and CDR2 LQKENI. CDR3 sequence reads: CASSETGTNYEQYF. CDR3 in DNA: TGTGCCAGCTCGGAAACCGGGACTAACTACGAGCAGTACTTC.

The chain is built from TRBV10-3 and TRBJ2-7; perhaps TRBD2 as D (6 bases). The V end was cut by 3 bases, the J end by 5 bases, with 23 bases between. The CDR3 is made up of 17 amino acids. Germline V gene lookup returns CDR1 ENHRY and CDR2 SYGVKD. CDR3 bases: TGTGCCATCAGTGATCGGGGTCGGGGAGGCCCCTGGAACGAGCAGTACTTC. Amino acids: CAISDRGRGGPWNEQYF.

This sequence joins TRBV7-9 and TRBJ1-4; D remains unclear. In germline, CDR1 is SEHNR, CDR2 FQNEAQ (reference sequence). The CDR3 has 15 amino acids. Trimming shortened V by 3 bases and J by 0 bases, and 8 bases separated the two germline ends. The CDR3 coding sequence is TGTGCCAGCAGCTTTGGGCAGTCAACTAATGAAAAACTGTTTTTT. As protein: CASSFGQSTNEKLFF.